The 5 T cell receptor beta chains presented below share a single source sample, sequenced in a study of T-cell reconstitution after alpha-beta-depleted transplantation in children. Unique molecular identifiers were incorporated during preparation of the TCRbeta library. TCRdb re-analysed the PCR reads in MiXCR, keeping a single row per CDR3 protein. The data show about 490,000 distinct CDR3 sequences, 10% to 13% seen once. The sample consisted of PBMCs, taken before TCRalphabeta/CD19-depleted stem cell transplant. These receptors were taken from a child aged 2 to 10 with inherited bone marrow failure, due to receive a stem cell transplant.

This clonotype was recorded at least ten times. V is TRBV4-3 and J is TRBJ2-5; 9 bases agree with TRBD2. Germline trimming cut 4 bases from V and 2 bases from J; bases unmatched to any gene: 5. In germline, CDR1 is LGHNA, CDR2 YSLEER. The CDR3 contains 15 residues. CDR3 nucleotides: TGCGCCAGCAGCCCTAAGCGGGAGGTGCAAGAGACCCAGTACTTC. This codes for CASSPKREVQETQYF.

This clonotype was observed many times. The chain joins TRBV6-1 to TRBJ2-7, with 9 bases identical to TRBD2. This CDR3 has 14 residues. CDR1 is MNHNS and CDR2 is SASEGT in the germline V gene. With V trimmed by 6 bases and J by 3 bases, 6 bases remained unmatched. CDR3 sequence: CASRPIAGVYEQYF. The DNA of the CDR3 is TGTGCCAGCAGACCTATAGCGGGAGTCTACGAGCAGTACTTC.

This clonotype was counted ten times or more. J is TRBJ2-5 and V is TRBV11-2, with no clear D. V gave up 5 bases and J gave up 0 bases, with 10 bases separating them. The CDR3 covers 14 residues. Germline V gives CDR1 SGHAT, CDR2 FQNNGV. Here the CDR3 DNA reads TGTGCCAGCAGCGCGGCGTGGAACCAAGAGACCCAGTACTTC. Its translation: CASSAAWNQETQYF.

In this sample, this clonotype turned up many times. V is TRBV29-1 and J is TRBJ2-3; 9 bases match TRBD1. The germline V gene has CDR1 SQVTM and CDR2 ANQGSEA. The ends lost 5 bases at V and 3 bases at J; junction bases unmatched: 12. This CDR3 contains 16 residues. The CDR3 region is CSVSSPGQGFTDTQYF. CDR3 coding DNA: TGCAGCGTTTCCTCTCCGGGACAGGGTTTTACAGATACGCAGTATTTT.

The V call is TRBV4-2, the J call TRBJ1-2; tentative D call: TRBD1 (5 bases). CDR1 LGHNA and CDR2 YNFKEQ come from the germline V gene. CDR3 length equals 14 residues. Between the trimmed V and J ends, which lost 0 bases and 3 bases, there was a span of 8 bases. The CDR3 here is CASSQEGADYGYTF. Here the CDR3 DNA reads TGTGCCAGCAGCCAAGAAGGGGCTGACTATGGCTACACCTTC.